Below, 20 T cell receptor beta chains from the same sample are listed, as sequenced in a study of shared clonotypes between healthy human individuals. CD45RO negativity and positive selection for CCR7 defined naive CD8 cells, a population that excluded terminally differentiated effector memory CD45RA+ cells. Repertoires were generated with immunoSEQ multiplex PCR, while TCRdb's copy carries only in-frame clones and drops some. The sample gives about 2.2 million clones, around 93% of which show up once; roughly 1.8% is in the top ten. Sample: naive CD8+ T cells from PBMCs. These receptors were collected from a man younger than 30 in good health. Some clones in this sample may be carry-over from other donors' samples.

As for this clone: Other nucleotide sequences in the sample specify the same CDR3. The rearrangement uses TRBV5-1 and TRBJ1-1; perhaps TRBD1 as D (5 bases). The CDR3 sequence is 12 residues long. The V end was cut by 0 bases, the J end by 6 bases, with 6 bases between. Germline assignment: CDR1 SGHRS and CDR2 YFSETQ. In DNA form, the CDR3 reads TGCGCCAGCAGCTTGGGACAGTCTGAAGCTTTCTTT. It translates to CASSLGQSEAFF.

The chain has TRBV10-3 and TRBJ1-1; 7 bases align to TRBD1. V gave up 8 bases and J gave up 0 bases; unmatched junction bases: 12. Per the germline V gene, CDR1 is ENHRY and CDR2 is SYGVKD. The CDR3 is made up of 16 amino acids. DNA of the CDR3: TGTGCCATCGGGCCGATCGACAGGGAGGTGAACACTGAAGCTTTCTTT. This sequence encodes CAIGPIDREVNTEAFF.

This chain's CDR3 is CASARSGNQPQHF. The CDR3 region has the DNA TGTGCTAGTGCAAGAAGCGGCAATCAGCCCCAGCATTTT. This rearrangement joins TRBV12-5 to TRBJ1-5; no definite D call. V was shortened by 7 bases and J by 2 bases, with 9 bases between the two germline ends. This CDR3 spans 13 amino acids. CDR1 LGHNT and CDR2 FRNRAP come from the germline V gene.

The V call is TRBV12-5, the J call TRBJ1-4, with 12 bases lining up with TRBD1. This CDR3 is 16 amino acids long. CDR1 and CDR2 (germline): LGHNT, FRNRAP. V lost 1 base, J lost 8 bases, and 5 bases stayed unmatched. Written as DNA, the CDR3 is TGTGCTAGTGGTTTGGGGGACAGGGGGCGTAACGAAAAACTGTTTTTT. The encoded protein is CASGLGDRGRNEKLFF. Full variable domain (outside the CDR3, taken from reference TRBV12-5 and TRBJ1-4): DARVTQTPRHKVTEMGQEVTMRCQPILGHNTVFWYRQTMMQGLELLAYFRNRAPLDDSGMPKDRFSAEMPDATLATLKIQPSEPRDSAVYFCASGLGDRGRNEKLFFGSGTQLSVL.

This clone is categorized as medium-sized (0.01 to 0.1%). The genes are TRBV19 and TRBJ1-5; D not certain. Per the germline V gene, CDR1 is LNHDA and CDR2 is SQIVND (reference sequence). This CDR3 is built from 13 residues. V lost 0 bases, J lost 6 bases, and 6 bases lay in between. The CDR3 sequence is CASSIDQRQPQHF. CDR3 sequence (DNA): TGTGCCAGTAGTATAGATCAGCGTCAGCCCCAGCATTTT. The whole variable domain, remainder taken from reference TRBV19 and TRBJ1-5, is DGGITQSPKYLFRKEGQNVTLSCEQNLNHDAMYWYRQDPGQGLRLIYYSQIVNDFQKGDIAEGYSVSREKKESFPLTVTSAQKNPTAFYLCASSIDQRQPQHFGDGTRLSIL.

The chain employs TRBV7-9 and TRBJ2-7; D is unresolved. The V end was cut by 5 bases, the J end by 0 bases, with 11 bases between. Per the germline V gene, CDR1 is SEHNR and CDR2 is FQNEAQ (reference sequence). The CDR3 totals 14 residues. In DNA, the CDR3 is TGTGCCAGCAGCGTCCCCGGCAGCTCCTACGAGCAGTACTTC. Protein sequence: CASSVPGSSYEQYF.

The rearrangement uses TRBV19 and TRBJ1-5, with D possibly matching TRBD1 (6 bases). CDR3 size: 15 residues. Trimming shortened V by 3 bases and J by 2 bases, and 11 bases separated the two germline ends. Germline V lookup: CDR1 LNHDA, CDR2 SQIVND (reference sequence). CDR3 loop: CASSIMGAGNQPQHF. The DNA of the CDR3 is TGTGCCAGTAGTATTATGGGGGCTGGCAATCAGCCCCAGCATTTT.

The genes are TRBV5-1 and TRBJ2-1; D unclear. CDR1 is SGHRS, CDR2 YFSETQ, per germline. The CDR3 runs to 13 residues. V lost 3 bases to trimming and J lost 2 bases, with 6 bases between them. CDR3 bases: TGCGCCAGCAGCTGGGCTACCTACAATGAGCAGTTCTTC. The encoded protein is CASSWATYNEQFF.

This clone was detected only once. The chain carries TRBV6-1 and TRBJ2-4; D unclear. CDR1 is MNHNS and CDR2 is SASEGT in the germline V gene. Trimming left V 4 bases short and J 5 bases short, with 15 bases between. This CDR3 is 15 amino acids long. As DNA, the CDR3 is TGTGCCAGCAGTGGGAGTAGGGCTGACGAAAACATTCAGTACTTC. The encoded protein is CASSGSRADENIQYF.

CDR3 in amino acids: CASSPWTAKSTDTQYF. The CDR3 DNA is TGTGCCAGCAGCCCCTGGACAGCCAAGAGCACAGATACGCAGTATTTT. This chain uses TRBV7-9 with TRBJ2-3; possible D gene TRBD1, 6 bases. Trimming took off 5 bases at V and 0 bases at J, with 15 bases between the two ends. In germline, CDR1 is SEHNR, CDR2 FQNEAQ (reference sequence). The CDR3 runs to 16 residues.

V and J are TRBV19 and TRBJ1-1; maybe TRBD1 (5 bases). Germline CDR1 LNHDA, CDR2 SQIVND (reference sequence). Trimming removed 9 bases from V and 6 bases from J, with 14 bases in between. The CDR3 is 12 amino acids. This chain's CDR3 is CASIQGSAEAFF. DNA for the CDR3: TGTGCCAGCATCCAGGGTTCAGCTGAAGCTTTCTTT.

V usage is TRBV28 and J usage is TRBJ2-7; tentatively, D is TRBD2 (6 bases). Germline V gene data show CDR1 as MDHEN and CDR2 as SYDVKM. V was cut by 7 bases and J by 6 bases, with 13 bases left in between. The CDR3 covers 12 residues. The CDR3 bases are TGTGCCAGCATGACGGGGGAGAGCGAGCAGTACTTC. This gives the protein CASMTGESEQYF.

The genes are TRBV7-9 and TRBJ2-7, with D possibly matching TRBD1 (6 bases). The CDR3 covers 14 residues. Between the trimmed V and J ends, which lost 6 bases and 2 bases, there was a span of 14 bases. In germline, CDR1 is SEHNR, CDR2 FQNEAQ (reference sequence). The CDR3 here is CASSSFRDTYEQYF. CDR3 sequence (DNA): TGTGCCAGCAGTTCCTTCCGGGACACCTACGAGCAGTACTTC. Drawing the rest from reference TRBV7-9 and TRBJ2-7, the complete variable domain is DTGVSQNPRHKITKRGQNVTFRCDPISEHNRLYWYRQTLGQGPEFLTYFQNEAQLEKSRLLSDRFSAERPKGSFSTLEIQRTEQGDSAMYLCASSSFRDTYEQYFGPGTRLTVT.

Note on this clone: Additional DNA sequences in this sample encode the identical CDR3. The chain uses TRBV27 and TRBJ2-7; 11 nucleotides agree with TRBD2. In germline, CDR1 is MNHEY, CDR2 SMNVEV (reference sequence). V trimming: 4 bases; J trimming: 3 bases; junction bases outside the gene matches: 2. This CDR3 has 14 residues. CDR3 bases: TGTGCCAGCAGTTCTACTAGCGGGGGCTACGAGCAGTACTTC. Translating gives CASSSTSGGYEQYF.

V gene TRBV14 combines with J gene TRBJ2-2; D is uncertain. V gave up 2 bases and J gave up 6 bases, with 7 bases separating them. The CDR3 extends over 13 amino acids. The germline CDR1 and CDR2 sequences are SGHDN and FVKESK. In nucleotides, the CDR3 is TGTGCCAGCAGCCAAAGCAGGCCCGGGGAGCTGTTTTTT. Its protein is CASSQSRPGELFF.

The V call is TRBV12-2, the J call TRBJ2-7; TRBD2, as called in the table, went unchecked against the DNA. TRBV12-2 has pseudogene status. CDR3 length: 14 residues. Written as DNA, the CDR3 is TGTGCAAGTCGCTTATGGGCGGGCTCCTACGAGCAGTACTTC. Translated: CASRLWAGSYEQYF.

The chain employs TRBV28 and TRBJ2-7; D may match TRBD1 or TRBD2 (6 bases each). Germline-derived CDR1 and CDR2 are MDHEN and SYDVKM. The CDR3 is 12 residues long. The V gene lost 3 bases and the J gene lost 6 bases, with 9 bases spanning the gap. The CDR3 DNA follows: TGTGCCAGCAGTTTGTGGGGGGCCGAGCAGTACTTC. As protein: CASSLWGAEQYF.

This sequence joins TRBV9 and TRBJ2-7; D gene unclear. V gave up 0 bases and J gave up 6 bases, with 10 bases separating them. The CDR3 extends over 13 amino acids. Germline V gene sequence: CDR1 SGDLS, CDR2 YYNGEE. For the CDR3, the DNA is TGTGCCAGCAGCGTAGGCCAGGTCTCCGAGCAGTACTTC. This translates into CASSVGQVSEQYF.

The chain couples TRBV28 to TRBJ2-7, with D uncertain. Germline V gene data show CDR1 as MDHEN and CDR2 as SYDVKM. CDR3 size: 11 residues. V was trimmed by 8 bases and J by 4 bases, leaving 9 bases between them. The CDR3 loop reads CASRREYEQYF. The CDR3 DNA is TGTGCCAGCCGGCGAGAGTACGAGCAGTACTTC.

V and J are TRBV2 and TRBJ2-5; D is possibly TRBD2 (6 bases). V gave up 4 bases and J gave up 2 bases, with 11 bases separating them. In germline, CDR1 is SNHLY, CDR2 FYNNEI. The length of the CDR3 is 14 residues. CDR3 sequence (DNA): TGTGCCAGCAGTGTCGGGGGATGGCAAGAGACCCAGTACTTC. Encoded protein: CASSVGGWQETQYF.